This TCR beta chain was sequenced during a study of Graves' ophthalmopathy and Graves' hyperthyroidism. General study results and limits: Among thyroid clonotypes expanded above 0.001 frequency, most also appeared in blood. Ophthalmopathy versus stable hyperthyroidism: 13-signature model gave around 86% sensitivity, 81.08% specificity.

Investigators amplified TCR beta CDR3 regions from RNA transcripts. Second-round multiplex PCR followed a first-round RT-PCR using HTBI primers. From the multiplex PCR reads, TCRdb called clonotypes with MiXCR, one entry per CDR3 protein. The data show hundreds of thousands of distinct CDR3 sequences, over 20% seen once. Germline V gene lookup returns CDR1 MGHRA and CDR2 YSYEKL. V lost 0 bases and J lost 4, with 18 bases in between. The CDR3 runs to 17 residues. This clonotype appeared a few times. Its antigen is not known. This rearrangement joins TRBV4-1 to TRBJ1-1; D is perhaps TRBD1 (5 bases). The sequencing input was peripheral blood. The clonotype originates from a woman between 18 and 30 years old with stable Graves' hyperthyroidism. Some clones in this sample may be carry-over from other donors' samples. CDR3 residues: CASSQDRGRQLSTEAFF. The CDR3 DNA reads as TGCGCCAGCAGCCAAGATAGGGGCCGACAGTTGAGCACTGAAGCTTTCTTT.